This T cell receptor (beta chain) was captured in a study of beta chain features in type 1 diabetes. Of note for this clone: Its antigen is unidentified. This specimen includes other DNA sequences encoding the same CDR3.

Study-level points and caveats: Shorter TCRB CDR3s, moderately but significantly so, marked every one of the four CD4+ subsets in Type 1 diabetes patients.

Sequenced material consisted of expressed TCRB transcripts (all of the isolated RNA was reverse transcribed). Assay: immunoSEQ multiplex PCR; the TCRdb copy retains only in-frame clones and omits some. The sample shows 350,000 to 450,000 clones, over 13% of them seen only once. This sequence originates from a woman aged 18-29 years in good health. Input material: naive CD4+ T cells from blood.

The CDR3 sequence: CASSLRGETQYF. The CDR3 region has the DNA TGCGCCAGCAGCTTGAGAGGAGAGACCCAGTACTTC. V and J are TRBV5-1 and TRBJ2-5; D not resolved. Germline loops: CDR1 SGHRS, CDR2 YFSETQ. The V gene lost 1 base and the J gene lost 4 bases, with 5 bases spanning the gap. CDR3 length equals 12 residues.